This T cell receptor beta chain is drawn from a study of cytomegalovirus exposure and HLA in healthy donors (dated by TCRdb to about 2017). Context from the whole study: According to a later analysis, one platform produced both the roughly 120 validation repertoires and the 666 repertoires of the first cohort. The study was designed to test whether signatures of past pathogen exposure could be identified by cataloging public T cell receptors. Besides the first cohort of about 730 subjects, a separate validation cohort made up of 95 to 150 different subjects was used. To predict cytomegalovirus infection status, the study brought together high-throughput TCR immunosequencing, statistical association of individual TCRs with disease status, and machine learning. On the study overall, not on this receptor specifically: Most TCR sequences were seen in very few donors, while some public TCRs were found in many individuals. According to the authors, the approach could potentially be generalized to other disease states and immunological phenotypes. In a later analysis, TCRs clustered in the first cohort were found to also tend to co-occur in the 120 or so validation repertoires, with approximately 93% of cluster scores above 0. The validation cohort had no HLA typing available for a later analysis, so co-occurrence within that cohort was assessed over all 120 repertoires. A total of roughly 160 TCR beta chains were listed by the study as associated with cytomegalovirus. In vitro tests confirmed that a few of the cytomegalovirus-associated TCR beta chains recognize cytomegalovirus antigens. Cytomegalovirus status was reported to be diagnosed by the classifier with high specificity and sensitivity in both the original and validation cohorts.

Donors formed part of the validation cohort, which comprised 120 subjects and was distinct from the first cohort of 666 subjects. V trim: 11 bases; J trim: 4 bases; unmatched bases: 7. Including the terminal cysteine and phenylalanine, the CDR3 comprises 12 residues. Only the CDR3 DNA stays, 36 bases, in frame from base 1. CDR1 MNHNS and CDR2 SASEGT are derived from the germline V gene. Receptor amplification or capture employed the immunoSEQ multiplex PCR assay. The original methods were these. A statistical classification framework was built for diagnosing cytomegalovirus status from the catalog of TCR beta chain sequences. Here the immuneACCESS table is served through TCRdb, limited to in-frame sequences with V and J called. Missing clones are a known gap in these copies; in checked studies unresolved V genes cover under half, and the rest lacks a known reason. That table gives V, J and clone size, and the DNA gave D and trimming. The sample contains tens of thousands of clones, about 87% of them found a single time. The ten biggest clones cover less than 5% of the sample.

A remark on this clone: Its antigen has not been determined. No quality values exist for individual bases; no much larger clone is one base distant.

The sequence is built from TRBV6-1 and TRBJ1-2, and TRBD1 matches 7 of the central bases. The sample was PBMCs. The source is a woman aged 18 to 35 in good health and CMV-seropositive. For the CDR3, the sequence is CAGQDRTYGYTF. The DNA reads as follows: TGTGCCGGCCAGGACAGGACCTATGGCTACACCTTC.